The 25 T cell receptor beta chains given below trace back to one sample, sequenced in a study of blood T cell repertoires in COVID-19. TCRdb's table, derived via immunoSEQ multiplex PCR, lists solely in-frame clones and lacks some. Of under 100,000 clones in the sample, about 85% were seen once. Sequencing input: peripheral blood. Receptors originate from a man older than 75 with active or convalescent COVID-19.

In DNA form, the CDR3 reads TGCGCCAGCAGCTTGGATGGGACAGGGGTCGGCGACGAGCAGTTCTTC. Amino acid sequence: CASSLDGTGVGDEQFF. V and J are TRBV5-1 and TRBJ2-1; 10 nucleotides agree with TRBD1. The CDR3 runs to 16 residues. Per the germline V gene, CDR1 is SGHRS and CDR2 is YFSETQ. V lost 0 bases to trimming and J lost 10 bases; unmatched junction nucleotides: 10. Full variable domain (outside the CDR3, taken from reference TRBV5-1 and TRBJ2-1): KAGVTQTPRYLIKTRGQQVTLSCSPISGHRSVSWYQQTPGQGLQFLFEYFSETQRNKGNFPGRFSGRQFSNSRSEMNVSTLELGDSALYLCASSLDGTGVGDEQFFGPGTRLTVL.

The CDR3: CASKQSNEKLFF. DNA of the CDR3: TGTGCCAGCAAACAGAGTAATGAAAAACTGTTTTTT. This chain uses TRBV12-3 or TRBV12-4 with TRBJ1-4; unclear D gene. Between the trimmed V and J ends, which lost 7 bases and 4 bases, there was a span of 7 bases. This CDR3 spans 12 amino acids.

This clone occurred a few times. The chain carries TRBV5-8 and TRBJ1-4, with TRBD1 as a possible D gene (6 bases). The CDR3 is 15 amino acids. Germline loops: CDR1 SGHTS, CDR2 YDEGEE. V shed 4 bases and J shed 5 bases, with 15 bases lying between them. Written as DNA, the CDR3 is TGTGCCAGCAGCACCGGGGGGACACTCAATGAAAAACTGTTTTTT. This codes for CASSTGGTLNEKLFF.

The chain joins TRBV3-1 (or the pseudogene TRBV3-2) to TRBJ2-5; D might be TRBD2 (6 bases). The CDR3 runs to 14 residues. Germline V gene lookup returns CDR1 LGHDT and CDR2 YNNKEL (reference sequence). The V gene lost 4 bases and the J gene lost 3 bases, with 12 bases spanning the gap. CDR3 sequence (DNA): TGTGCCAGCAGCCCCGTGCGGGGAAAAGAGACCCAGTACTTC. Translation: CASSPVRGKETQYF.

The J gene is TRBJ1-5, the V gene TRBV5-6, with D hard to call. V gave up 2 bases and J gave up 0 bases, with 6 bases separating them. The germline V gene has CDR1 SGHDT and CDR2 YYEEEE. The CDR3 length is 14 residues. Here the CDR3 reads CASSLAISNQPQHF. The CDR3 nucleotides read TGTGCCAGCAGCTTAGCTATTAGCAATCAGCCCCAGCATTTT.

The chain carries TRBV14 and TRBJ1-4; D gene unclear. With 1 base removed from V and 8 bases from J, the gap between germline ends came to 14 bases. CDR3 length: 15 residues. Looked up from germline, CDR1 is SGHDN and CDR2 is FVKESK. The CDR3 DNA reads as TGTGCCAGCAGCCAAGCTACCCTTAAAAAGGAAAAACTGTTTTTT. Translating gives CASSQATLKKEKLFF. The full variable domain, rest sourced from reference TRBV14 and TRBJ1-4, is EAGVTQFPSHSVIEKGQTVTLRCDPISGHDNLYWYRRVMGKEIKFLLHFVKESKQDESGMPNNRFLAERTGGTYSTLKVQPAELEDSGVYFCASSQATLKKEKLFFGSGTQLSVL.

This chain connects TRBV30 to TRBJ1-4, with 9 bases lining up with TRBD1. J was trimmed by 4 bases and V by 8 bases; bases with no gene match: 2. Per the germline V gene, CDR1 is GTSNPN and CDR2 is SVGIG (reference sequence). The CDR3 has 12 amino acids. The CDR3 is CAGDRDNEKLFF. The CDR3 bases are TGTGCCGGGGACAGGGATAATGAAAAACTGTTTTTT.

The rearrangement joins TRBV3-1 (or the pseudogene TRBV3-2) to TRBJ2-3, with 7 bases matching TRBD1. There are 15 residues in the CDR3. Germline CDR1 LGHDT, CDR2 YNNKEL (reference sequence). The V segment lost 0 bases and the J segment 2 bases; nucleotides outside the gene matches: 2. CDR3 coding DNA: TGTGCCAGCAGCCAAGAAGGGACAGCCACAGATACGCAGTATTTT. The encoded protein is CASSQEGTATDTQYF.

The sample holds many counts of this clone. This chain uses TRBV4-1 with TRBJ1-1, with D possibly TRBD1 on 6 matching bases. Deletions cut 0 bases from V and 1 base from J, with 6 bases between. Germline loops: CDR1 MGHRA, CDR2 YSYEKL. CDR3 length equals 14 residues. CDR3 DNA: TGCGCCAGCAGCCAAGACAGGGGGAACACTGAAGCTTTCTTT. Its protein product is CASSQDRGNTEAFF.

J is TRBJ2-2 and V is TRBV3-1 (or the pseudogene TRBV3-2), with TRBD2 identical over 9 bases. The germline V gene has CDR1 LGHDT and CDR2 YNNKEL (reference sequence). The CDR3 has 17 amino acids. The J segment lost 0 bases and the V segment lost 5 bases, leaving 7 bases of the junction unmatched. This CDR3 reads CASSYILAGPNTGELFF. The CDR3 DNA is TGTGCCAGCAGCTACATTCTAGCGGGGCCGAACACCGGGGAGCTGTTTTTT.

This clone was observed a handful of times. The V and J genes are TRBV5-1 and TRBJ1-3; D is perhaps TRBD1 (5 bases). This CDR3 has 14 amino acids. Germline-derived CDR1 and CDR2 are SGHRS and YFSETQ. Trimming pared 0 bases from V and 1 base from J, leaving 5 bases between. CDR3 sequence reads: CASSLAGSGNTIYF. The CDR3 DNA reads TGCGCCAGCAGCTTGGCAGGGTCTGGAAACACCATATATTTT.

The DNA for the CDR3 is TGTGCCAGCAGTACATCCCCCTTTTACGAGCAGTACTTC. Translation: CASSTSPFYEQYF. The chain recombines TRBV27 with TRBJ2-7; D is ambiguous. V lost 5 bases, J lost 4 bases, and 12 bases lay in between. This CDR3 spans 13 amino acids. Germline-derived CDR1 and CDR2 are MNHEY and SMNVEV (reference sequence).

V and J are TRBV18 and TRBJ2-5; D remains unclear. The CDR3 has 13 residues. Germline V lookup: CDR1 KGHSH, CDR2 LQKENI. Trimming removed 2 bases from V and 5 bases from J, with 9 bases in between. DNA of the CDR3: TGTGCCAGCTCACCATTTAGTTACGAGACCCAGTACTTC. It codes for CASSPFSYETQYF.

A few counts support this clone. The chain carries TRBV14 and TRBJ1-6; the D gene is possibly TRBD1 (6 bases). V lost 5 bases to trimming and J lost 7 bases, with 9 bases between them. The CDR3 covers 13 residues. Germline V CDR1 and CDR2: SGHDN, FVKESK. The CDR3 region is CASSGQGNSPLHF. The DNA of the CDR3 is TGTGCCAGCAGCGGGCAGGGGAATTCACCCCTCCACTTT.

The rearrangement joins TRBV12-5 to TRBJ1-2, with TRBD1 identical over 7 bases. V lost 0 bases and J lost 4; bases outside the gene matches: 20. CDR1 is LGHNT, CDR2 FRNRAP, per germline. CDR3 length: 20 amino acids. The CDR3 sequence is CASGLVLFPEGTETRYGYTF. CDR3 sequence (DNA): TGTGCTAGTGGTTTGGTACTCTTCCCGGAGGGGACAGAGACTCGCTATGGCTACACCTTC.

This rearrangement joins TRBV20-1 to TRBJ1-4; D gene unclear. V shed 3 bases and J shed 10 bases, with 9 bases lying between them. The CDR3 contains 11 residues. Germline CDR1 reads DFQATT; CDR2 reads SNEGSKA (reference sequence). The CDR3 bases are TGCAGTGCTAGTCTCGGAGGAAAACTGTTTTTT. As protein: CSASLGGKLFF.

The chain uses TRBV5-4 and TRBJ1-1, with D unresolved. The CDR3 is 15 residues long. Looked up from germline, CDR1 is SGHNT and CDR2 is YYREEE (reference sequence). The V and J ends lost 4 bases and 3 bases respectively, with 16 bases between them. CDR3 DNA: TGTGCCAGCAGCGCCTCGAGAGGAGGGTACACTGAAGCTTTCTTT. Residues: CASSASRGGYTEAFF.

The CDR3 DNA reads TGTGCCAGCAGCATACTAGCGGGGAATGATGAGCAGTTCTTC. It codes for CASSILAGNDEQFF. The rearrangement uses TRBV2 and TRBJ2-1, with TRBD2 matching 10 bases. The junction had 7 bases not matched to a gene; V was cut back by 6 bases and J by 8 bases. The CDR3 sequence is 14 residues long. Germline V gives CDR1 SNHLY, CDR2 FYNNEI.

The chain is built from TRBV2 and TRBJ1-6; D not certain. Trimming took 3 bases from V and 11 from J, leaving 11 bases between them. From germline, CDR1 is SNHLY and CDR2 FYNNEI. The CDR3 loop spans 13 amino acids. CDR3 protein: CASSEKRDTPLHF. The CDR3 DNA follows: TGTGCCAGCAGTGAGAAACGGGATACACCCCTCCACTTT.

This chain uses TRBV6-1 with TRBJ2-7; TRBD2 aligns across 7 bases. Germline V gene data show CDR1 as MNHNS and CDR2 as SASEGT. Trimming at V came to 2 bases and at J to 2 bases, leaving 6 bases not matched to a gene. The CDR3 runs to 15 residues. CDR3 coding DNA: TGTGCCAGCAGTGAATTTGGCGGGGGAACCTACGAGCAGTACTTC. Amino acid sequence: CASSEFGGGTYEQYF.

The rearrangement links TRBV5-1 to TRBJ2-3; 9 positions match TRBD2. The germline gives CDR1 SGHRS, CDR2 YFSETQ. This CDR3 spans 15 amino acids. The J segment lost 5 bases and the V segment lost 1 base, leaving 5 bases of the junction unmatched. The CDR3 sequence: CASSLKLAGQDTQYF. The CDR3 nucleotides are TGCGCCAGCAGCTTGAAGCTAGCGGGGCAAGATACGCAGTATTTT.

This clone was seen a handful of times. V is TRBV10-1 and J is TRBJ2-2; D uncertain. Trimming stripped 4 bases from V and 1 base from J, with 7 bases between. Germline V gene lookup returns CDR1 WNHNN and CDR2 SYGVQD (reference sequence). There are 14 residues in the CDR3. The CDR3 spells CASSVSVNTGELFF. CDR3 sequence (DNA): TGCGCCAGCAGTGTATCAGTGAACACCGGGGAGCTGTTTTTT.

Of note for this clone: The missing conserved phenylalanine or tryptophan at the end of this CDR3 makes a read error likely. The DNA is left out, because the CDR3 cannot be placed on it with certainty; the CDR3 is given as TCRdb lists it. The rearrangement uses TRBV24-1 and TRBJ2-7; the table assigns TRBD2, which was not confirmed against the DNA. The CDR3 is made up of 13 amino acids, end residues included. Germline V CDR1 and CDR2: KGHDR, SFDVKD. The CDR3: CATSNYSGGALSA.

This clone has just one count. The chain is built from TRBV3-1 (or the pseudogene TRBV3-2) and TRBJ2-1; TRBD2 might be the D (6 bases). The V end lost 6 bases, the J end lost 3 bases, and 18 bases lay between the germline ends. This CDR3 contains 16 residues. The germline V gene has CDR1 LGHDT and CDR2 YNNKEL (reference sequence). CDR3 region: CASSPRKAGSYNEQFF. The CDR3 DNA reads as TGTGCCAGCAGTCCCAGGAAGGCGGGGAGCTACAATGAGCAGTTCTTC.

The rearrangement uses TRBV2 and TRBJ2-5; 9 bases fit TRBD2. Per germline, CDR1 SNHLY and CDR2 FYNNEI. V was pared by 4 bases and J by 0 bases, with 6 bases of the junction left unmatched. The CDR3 sequence is 16 residues long. CDR3 in amino acids: CASSVWPSGDQETQYF. In nucleotides, the CDR3 is TGTGCCAGCAGTGTCTGGCCTAGCGGGGACCAAGAGACCCAGTACTTC.